The sequence of this T cell receptor beta chain was determined in a study of T cell repertoires in cytomegalovirus infection. TCRdb processed the reads anew with MiXCR; each CDR3 protein has one entry. The sample contains a few hundred thousand distinct CDR3 sequences, around 15% of which appear only once. Trimming took 5 bases from V and 3 from J, leaving 10 bases between them. Germline V lookup: CDR1 SQVTM, CDR2 ANQGSEA. The CDR3 sequence is 12 residues long. Material: PBMCs. The TCR sequence derives from a human donor in good health (CMV status not recorded). Some clones in this sample may be carry-over from other donors' samples. The chain carries TRBV29-1 and TRBJ2-5; D might be TRBD1 or TRBD2, each matching 5 bases. The CDR3 spells CSVIGTKETQYF. Here the CDR3 DNA reads TGCAGCGTTATCGGGACCAAAGAGACCCAGTACTTC. Variable domain in full (rest from reference TRBV29-1 and TRBJ2-5): SAVISQKPSRDICQRGTSLTIQCQVDSQVTMMFWYRQQPGQSLTLIATANQGSEATYESGFVIDKFPISRPNLTFSTLTVSNMSPEDSSIYLCSVIGTKETQYFGPGTRLLVL.